The source of this T cell receptor (beta chain) is a study of blood T cell repertoires in COVID-19. This clone was observed a single time. The repertoire was sequenced with immunoSEQ multiplex PCR; TCRdb's copy has only in-frame clones and lacks some. In the table there are hundreds of thousands of clones, around 88% of which are singletons. There are 14 residues in the CDR3. CDR1 is SEHNR, CDR2 FQNEAQ, per germline (reference sequence). Trimming left V 5 bases short and J 4 bases short, with 14 bases between. The sample comprised PBMCs or T cells enriched from blood (not recorded which). The source of this sequence is a woman between 40 and 55 years old who had recovered from COVID-19. V usage is TRBV7-9 and J usage is TRBJ1-1; D perhaps matches TRBD1 (6 bases). The CDR3, as DNA: TGTGCCAGCAGCCCCTGGGGGCTGGGCACTGAAGCTTTCTTT. Protein sequence: CASSPWGLGTEAFF.